Below are 7 T cell receptor beta chains sequenced from a single sample in a study of blood T cell repertoires in COVID-19. Assay: immunoSEQ multiplex PCR; the TCRdb copy retains only in-frame clones and omits some. Of 170,000 or so clones listed, 84% are singletons. The sample comprised peripheral blood. These receptors came from a man aged 18 to 35 with active or convalescent COVID-19.

The V and J genes are TRBV20-1 and TRBJ1-2; D is uncertain. The germline V and J ends were trimmed by 3 bases and 4 bases, with 9 bases remaining between them. The CDR3 totals 12 residues. The germline CDR1 and CDR2 sequences are DFQATT and SNEGSKA (reference sequence). CDR3 sequence reads: CSASRSSYGYTF. The DNA of the CDR3 is TGCAGTGCTAGTCGGTCATCCTATGGCTACACCTTC.

This chain connects TRBV7-2 to TRBJ2-1; perhaps TRBD1 as D (6 bases). The CDR3 spans 11 residues. The V gene's germline CDR1 is SGHTA and CDR2 FQGNSA. Trimming stripped 3 bases from V and 15 bases from J, with 12 bases between. This CDR3 is CASSFTGSLFF. The CDR3 coding sequence is TGTGCCAGCAGCTTTACAGGGAGTCTGTTCTTC.

This clone has a single count. The rearrangement links TRBV11-3 to TRBJ1-6; possible D gene TRBD1, 5 bases. CDR3 size: 18 residues. Trimming shortened V by 1 base and J by 7 bases, and 20 bases separated the two germline ends. Germline lookup yields CDR1 SGHNT and CDR2 YENEEA. CDR3 sequence (DNA): TGTGCCAGCAGCTTAGTAGACAAAGGGGCGGTATCAAATTCACCCCTCCACTTT. Protein: CASSLVDKGAVSNSPLHF.

This clone was seen only once. This rearrangement joins TRBV4-1 to TRBJ2-4; 15 nucleotides align to TRBD2. Trimming took 6 bases from V and 0 from J; bases not matched to a gene: 6. Germline CDR1 is MGHRA and CDR2 is YSYEKL. The CDR3 consists of 18 residues. Here the CDR3 DNA reads TGCGCCAGCAGTCCCGGACTAGCGGGAGGGTTAGCCAAAAACATTCAGTACTTC. It yields the protein CASSPGLAGGLAKNIQYF.

The DNA for the CDR3 is TGTGCCAGTAGGCTTACTCAGGGGAATGAGCAGTTCTTC. Amino acids: CASRLTQGNEQFF. The chain joins TRBV19 to TRBJ2-1, with D possibly TRBD1 on 6 matching bases. Germline CDR1 LNHDA, CDR2 SQIVND (reference sequence). This CDR3 is built from 13 residues. V shed 6 bases and J shed 7 bases, with 13 bases lying between them.

The V and J genes are TRBV27 and TRBJ2-7; D is unresolved. Germline CDR1 is MNHEY and CDR2 is SMNVEV (reference sequence). Trimming shortened V by 0 bases and J by 1 base, and 10 bases separated the two germline ends. The length of the CDR3 is 15 residues. CDR3 in DNA: TGTGCCAGCAGTTTATCGAGCCACGGTTCCTACGAGCAGTACTTC. Amino acids: CASSLSSHGSYEQYF.

The chain combines TRBV2 with TRBJ2-1, with TRBD2 matching over 8 bases. J gave up 0 bases and V 5 bases, and 24 bases lay outside the gene matches. This CDR3 has 22 amino acids. Per the germline V gene, CDR1 is SNHLY and CDR2 is FYNNEI. The CDR3 spells CASSPRGGADSSYEGSYNEQFF. The DNA for the CDR3 is TGTGCCAGCAGTCCTCGGGGGGGCGCGGACTCCAGCTACGAAGGCTCCTACAATGAGCAGTTCTTC.